Each of the 2 T cell receptor beta chains below was sequenced from the same sample in a study of cytomegalovirus exposure and HLA in healthy donors. Repertoires were generated with immunoSEQ multiplex PCR, while TCRdb's copy carries only in-frame clones and drops some. This table holds around 150,000 clones, around 90% found once. Sequences were obtained from PBMCs. All receptors come from a woman between 18 and 29 years old in good health and CMV-seropositive.

The chain couples TRBV7-2 to TRBJ2-3, with 10 bases matching TRBD1. Germline V gene sequence: CDR1 SGHTA, CDR2 FQGNSA. The CDR3 length is 17 residues. V was pared by 5 bases and J by 5 bases, with 13 bases of the junction left unmatched. This chain's CDR3 is CASSAGIGTGEGDTQYF. In DNA form, the CDR3 reads TGTGCCAGCAGCGCCGGCATTGGGACAGGGGAGGGAGATACGCAGTATTTT. Using reference TRBV7-2 and TRBJ2-3 for the parts outside the CDR3, the full variable domain is GAGVSQSPSNKVTEKGKDVELRCDPISGHTALYWYRQSLGQGLEFLIYFQGNSAPDKSGLPSDRFSAERTGGSVSTLTIQRTQQEDSAVYLCASSAGIGTGEGDTQYFGPGTRLTVL.

The rearrangement uses TRBV15 and TRBJ2-3, with D possibly being TRBD2 (6 bases). The germline gives CDR1 LNHNV, CDR2 YYDKDF (reference sequence). This CDR3 is 13 amino acids long. Trimming pared 7 bases from V and 2 bases from J, leaving 10 bases between. CDR3 in amino acids: CATTGAVTDTQYF. Here the CDR3 DNA reads TGTGCCACCACGGGAGCAGTCACAGATACGCAGTATTTT. The full variable domain, with the rest looked up from reference TRBV15 and TRBJ2-3, is DAMVIQNPRYQVTQFGKPVTLSCSQTLNHNVMYWYQQKSSQAPKLLFHYYDKDFNNEADTPDNFQSRRPNTSFCFLDIRSPGLGDTAMYLCATTGAVTDTQYFGPGTRLTVL.